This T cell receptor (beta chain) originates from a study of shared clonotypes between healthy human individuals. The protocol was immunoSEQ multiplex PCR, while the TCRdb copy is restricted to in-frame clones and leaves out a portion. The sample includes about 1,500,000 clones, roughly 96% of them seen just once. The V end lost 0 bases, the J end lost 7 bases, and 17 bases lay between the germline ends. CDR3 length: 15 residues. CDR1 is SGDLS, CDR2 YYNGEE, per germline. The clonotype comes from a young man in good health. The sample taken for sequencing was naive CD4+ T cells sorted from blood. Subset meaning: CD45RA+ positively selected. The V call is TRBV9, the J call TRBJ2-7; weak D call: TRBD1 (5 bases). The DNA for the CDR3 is TGTGCCAGCAGCGTAGTAGGACAACAGATGAGGGAGCAGTACTTC. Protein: CASSVVGQQMREQYF.